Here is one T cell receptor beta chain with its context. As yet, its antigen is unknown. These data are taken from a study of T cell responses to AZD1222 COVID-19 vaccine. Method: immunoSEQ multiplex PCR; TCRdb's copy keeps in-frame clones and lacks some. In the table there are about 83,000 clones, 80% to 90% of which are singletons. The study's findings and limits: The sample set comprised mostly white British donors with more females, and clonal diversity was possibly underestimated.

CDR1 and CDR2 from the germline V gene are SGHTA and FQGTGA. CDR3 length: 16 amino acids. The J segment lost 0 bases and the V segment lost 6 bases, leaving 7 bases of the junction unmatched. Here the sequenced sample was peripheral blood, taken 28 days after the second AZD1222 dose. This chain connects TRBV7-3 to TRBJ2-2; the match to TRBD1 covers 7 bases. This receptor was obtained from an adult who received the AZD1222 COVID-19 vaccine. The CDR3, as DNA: TGTGCCAGCAGACATACAGGGGCGTCGAACACCGGGGAGCTGTTTTTT. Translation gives CASRHTGASNTGELFF.